The 8 T cell receptor beta chains reported below all come from one sample, sequenced in a study of control samples from healthy donors and cancer patients. Data came from immunoSEQ multiplex PCR; TCRdb stores just in-frame clones and leaves some out. The table lists about 130,000 clones, about 92% of them singletons. What was sequenced was blood. Receptor source: a woman between 45 and 65 years old in good health.

This chain uses TRBV5-1 with TRBJ1-6; D not resolved. V shed 2 bases and J shed 8 bases, with 17 bases lying between them. CDR1 and CDR2 (germline): SGHRS, YFSETQ. The CDR3 loop spans 16 amino acids. The CDR3 spells CASSLDMGLRHSPLHF. In nucleotides, the CDR3 is TGCGCCAGCAGCTTAGACATGGGCCTGAGGCATTCACCCCTCCACTTT.

The V gene is TRBV5-4, the J gene TRBJ2-5; 13 bases line up with TRBD2. V was clipped by 4 bases and J by 5 bases; unmatched bases: 11. The CDR3 has 17 amino acids. Germline-derived CDR1 and CDR2 are SGHNT and YYREEE (reference sequence). The CDR3 DNA reads TGTGCCAGCAGCCAAGCACTAGCGGGGGGGCCTTCTGAGACCCAGTACTTC. It codes for CASSQALAGGPSETQYF.

The chain is built from TRBV2 and TRBJ1-1; D is possibly TRBD1 (5 bases). The CDR3 runs 14 residues. V gave up 8 bases and J gave up 4 bases, with 17 bases separating them. Germline V gives CDR1 SNHLY, CDR2 FYNNEI. CDR3 sequence reads: CASGQKGRGTEAFF. CDR3 DNA: TGTGCCAGCGGTCAAAAGGGGAGAGGCACTGAAGCTTTCTTT.

This sequence joins TRBV15 and TRBJ1-5; TRBD1 matches 8 bases. V dropped 4 bases and J dropped 4; count of bases not matched to a gene: 9. CDR1 is LNHNV, CDR2 YYDKDF, per germline (reference sequence). The CDR3 runs 16 residues. The CDR3 nucleotides are TGTGCCACCAGCACCCCGACAGGGGACGGTAATCAGCCCCAGCATTTT. It codes for CATSTPTGDGNQPQHF.

The V gene is TRBV27, the J gene TRBJ1-1; D unresolved. V lost 3 bases to trimming and J lost 0 bases, with 5 bases between them. CDR3 size: 13 residues. CDR1 is MNHEY and CDR2 is SMNVEV in the germline V gene (reference sequence). The CDR3: CASSFQVNTEAFF. The CDR3 DNA is TGTGCCAGCAGTTTTCAGGTGAACACTGAAGCTTTCTTT.

On this clone: The junction does not match germline at one end; this may be a read error. The chain employs TRBV11-2 and TRBJ2-1; 7 bases are shared with TRBD1. Germline V gives CDR1 SGHAT, CDR2 FQNNGV. This CDR3 has 15 residues. Here the CDR3 DNA reads TGTGCCAGCAGCAACGCCTTATCCGGGACAGAATATACCCTCTTC. It yields the protein CASSNALSGTEYTLF.

The chain has TRBV27 and TRBJ1-5; D is possibly TRBD1 (5 bases). CDR3 length: 14 amino acids. Germline CDR1 is MNHEY and CDR2 is SMNVEV (reference sequence). Between the trimmed V and J ends, which lost 3 bases and 10 bases, there was a span of 16 bases. This chain's CDR3 is CASSLYSEQGPQHF. For the CDR3, the DNA is TGTGCCAGCAGTTTGTATAGCGAGCAGGGACCCCAGCATTTT.

The J gene is TRBJ2-5, the V gene TRBV6-1, with 10 bases identical to TRBD1. The V gene end was trimmed by 2 bases and the J gene end by 4 bases; junction bases not matched to a gene: 7. This CDR3 has 16 residues. The germline V gene encodes CDR1 MNHNS and CDR2 SASEGT. DNA for the CDR3: TGTGCCAGCAGTGAACAAGGACAGGGGGGACGAGAGACCCAGTACTTC. It yields the protein CASSEQGQGGRETQYF.